The clone carrying this T cell receptor (beta chain) was observed at least ten times. Antigen: not known. In TCRdb, the 5' RACE reads were re-called with MiXCR into one record per CDR3 protein. This repertoire shows under 90,000 distinct CDR3 sequences, under 4.5% found once; its top ten account for less than 3.5%. The data stem from a study of neurological immune-mediated disorders. Per germline, CDR1 LGHNA and CDR2 YNFKEQ. There are 15 residues in the CDR3. Trimming took 0 bases from V and 5 from J, leaving 8 bases between them. Findings and caveats of the study: The highest TCR clonal expansion occurred in HTLV-1-associated myelopathy; multiple sclerosis fell below healthy controls. TCR-beta repertoires seemed private in all groups, with no expanded CDR3 amino acid sequences shared.

This clonotype was obtained from a woman in her forties or fifties with multiple sclerosis. The V call is TRBV4-2, the J call TRBJ1-6, with a weak D call TRBD1 (5 bases). The source material was PBMCs. The DNA of the CDR3 is TGTGCCAGCAGCCAAGATATGACAGATAATTCACCCCTCCACTTT. Its protein is CASSQDMTDNSPLHF.